A selection of T cell receptor beta chains follows, all from one sample in a study of shared clonotypes between healthy human individuals. The table came from immunoSEQ multiplex PCR; TCRdb's copy has only in-frame clones and leaves some out. The sample has roughly 890,000 clones, 90% to 95% seen once. Specimen: naive CD8+ T cells sorted from blood. All receptors come from a man aged 25-45 years in good health. Each CDR3 is given with its conserved first and last residue. A D gene is named only where the DNA matches it firmly. Clone size is not always given. Where it is, it says once, few, many or a class for expanded clones.

J: TRBJ2-7; V: TRBV4-2; D: TRBD1; size: .; DNA: TGTGCCAGCAGCCCCTTCGGGACAGGGGCCTACGAGCAGTACTTC; CDR3: CASSPFGTGAYEQYF
J: TRBJ2-1; V: TRBV11-2; D: TRBD2; size: .; DNA: TGTGCCAGCAGCTTTATCCGGGAGGACTACAATGAGCAGTTCTTC; CDR3: CASSFIREDYNEQFF
J: TRBJ1-2; V: TRBV28; D: TRBD1; size: .; DNA: TGTGCCAGCAGGATAGGGACAGGGGATATCCCTAACTATGGCTACACCTTC; CDR3: CASRIGTGDIPNYGYTF
J: TRBJ2-1; V: TRBV27; D: .; size: .; DNA: TGTGCCAGCAGTTTCGACGGGAGAGGTGACGATGAGCAGTTCTTC; CDR3: CASSFDGRGDDEQFF
J: TRBJ2-7; V: TRBV19; D: TRBD2; size: .; DNA: TGTGCCAGTAGTTCTAGCGGGAGCCCCTACGAGCAGTACTTC; CDR3: CASSSSGSPYEQYF
J: TRBJ2-7; V: TRBV7-9; D: .; size: .; DNA: TGTGCCAGCAGCTTATTCACGGGAGACACCTACGAGCAGTACTTC; CDR3: CASSLFTGDTYEQYF
J: TRBJ2-7; V: TRBV11-2; D: .; size: .; DNA: TGTGCCAGCAGCTTAGTTGGCGGGCTCGGGGAGCAGTACTTC; CDR3: CASSLVGGLGEQYF
J: TRBJ1-1; V: TRBV7-6; D: .; size: .; DNA: TGTGCCAGCAGCTTAGGAGGGGGCACTGAAGCTTTCTTT; CDR3: CASSLGGGTEAFF
J: TRBJ2-3; V: TRBV5-6; D: .; size: .; DNA: TGTGCCAGCAGCTTGAGTGGCACAGATACGCAGTATTTT; CDR3: CASSLSGTDTQYF
J: TRBJ2-7; V: TRBV21-1; D: .; size: .; DNA: TGTGCCAGCAGCAAATGTATAGCTAGCGGGAGAGTCCCGCCACTCTACGAGCAGTACTTC; CDR3: CASSKCIASGRVPPLYEQYF
J: TRBJ2-7; V: TRBV28; D: .; size: .; DNA: TGTGCCAGTAACAGATACTCCTACGAGCAGTACTTC; CDR3: CASNRYSYEQYF
J: TRBJ1-3; V: TRBV2; D: TRBD1; size: .; DNA: TGTGCCAGCCCTGGGACAGGCCCCGGAAACACCATATATTTT; CDR3: CASPGTGPGNTIYF
J: TRBJ2-7; V: TRBV27; D: .; size: .; DNA: TGTGCCAGCAGTTTATCAAAGCGGGAGCAGTACTTC; CDR3: CASSLSKREQYF
J: TRBJ2-1; V: TRBV7-9; D: .; size: .; DNA: TGTGCCAGCAGCTTAGAGGGAACAGGCCGGAGCTCCTACAATGAGCAGTTCTTC; CDR3: CASSLEGTGRSSYNEQFF
J: TRBJ2-1; V: TRBV6-5; D: .; size: .; DNA: TGTGCCAGCAGTTACTCGAACGGGCCTGAGCAGTTCTTC; CDR3: CASSYSNGPEQFF
J: TRBJ1-1; V: TRBV6-5; D: .; size: few; DNA: TGTGCCAGCAGTTACGCACTAGGGGACACTGAAGCTTTCTTT; CDR3: CASSYALGDTEAFF
J: TRBJ1-2; V: TRBV30; D: .; size: once; DNA: TGTGCCGGGACACAAGGGTCCGAGTTCTATGGCTACACCTTC; CDR3: CAGTQGSEFYGYTF
J: TRBJ2-5; V: TRBV10-1; D: .; size: .; DNA: TGCGCCAGCAGTGATAGACTGGAAGAGACCCAGTACTTC; CDR3: CASSDRLEETQYF
J: TRBJ2-5; V: TRBV18; D: .; size: .; DNA: TGTGCCAGCTCAGCGATGCTCGGGGGGCGAGAGACCCAGTACTTC; CDR3: CASSAMLGGRETQYF
J: TRBJ2-2; V: TRBV25-1; D: TRBD2; size: .; DNA: TGTGCCAGCAGTGAACCGCGGACTAGCGGGGTCGGGGAGCTGTTTTTT; CDR3: CASSEPRTSGVGELFF